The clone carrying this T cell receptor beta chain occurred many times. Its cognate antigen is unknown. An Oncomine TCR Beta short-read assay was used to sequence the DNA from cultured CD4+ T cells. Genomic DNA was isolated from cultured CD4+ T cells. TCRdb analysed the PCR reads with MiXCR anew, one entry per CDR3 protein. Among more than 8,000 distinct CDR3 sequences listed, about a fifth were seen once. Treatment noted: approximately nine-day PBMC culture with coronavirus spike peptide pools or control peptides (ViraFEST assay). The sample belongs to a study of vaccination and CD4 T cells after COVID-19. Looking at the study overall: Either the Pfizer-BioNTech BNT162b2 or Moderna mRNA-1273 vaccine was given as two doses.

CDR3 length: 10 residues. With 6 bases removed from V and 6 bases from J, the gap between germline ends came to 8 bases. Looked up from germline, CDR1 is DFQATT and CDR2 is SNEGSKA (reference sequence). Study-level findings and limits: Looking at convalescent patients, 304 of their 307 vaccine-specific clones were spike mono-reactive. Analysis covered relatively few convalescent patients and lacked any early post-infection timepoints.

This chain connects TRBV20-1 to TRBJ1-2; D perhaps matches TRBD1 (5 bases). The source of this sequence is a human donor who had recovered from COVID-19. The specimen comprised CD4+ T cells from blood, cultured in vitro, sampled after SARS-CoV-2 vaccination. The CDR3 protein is CSAGGDGYTF. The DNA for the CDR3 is TGCAGTGCCGGGGGGGATGGCTACACCTTC.